What follows describes a single T cell receptor (beta chain). This CDR3 is also generated by other DNA sequences in the sample. Germline assignment: CDR1 SGHRS and CDR2 YFSETQ. The CDR3 runs to 12 residues. The ends lost 2 bases at V and 8 bases at J; junction bases unmatched: 3. The data were taken from a study of blood T cell repertoires in COVID-19. At the level of the study: Sites in the United States, Italy and Spain provided acute and convalescent COVID-19 samples. Sources were T cells, B-cell-depleted T cells, or PBMCs; the material itself was cDNA or gDNA.

Under the authors' procedure: Nucleated cell counts were estimated from reference gene primer amplification. Clones were sequenced by immunoSEQ multiplex PCR, and TCRdb holds only the in-frame ones, with some missing. That table is the source of V, J and clone size, and D and trimming were worked out from the DNA. The sample consists of 150,000 or so clones, around 81% of them appearing once. Sample: peripheral blood. The sequence was obtained from a man aged 60 to 75 with active or convalescent COVID-19. The V gene is TRBV5-1, the J gene TRBJ1-2; TRBD1 aligns across 7 bases. The CDR3 DNA follows: TGCGCCAGCAGCTTACAGGGGAACGGCTACACCTTC. This gives the protein CASSLQGNGYTF.